This paragraph reports one TCR beta chain. Its antigen is still unknown. The ends were cut back, 0 bases at V and 8 bases at J, with 12 bases in the middle. The CDR3 consists of 14 residues. Germline values: CDR1 SGHDT, CDR2 YYEEEE. Researchers took RNA transcripts and amplified the TCR beta CDR3 regions from them. Initially, a first-round RT-PCR of the TCR CDR3 employed the HTBI primer set. In TCRdb, the multiplex PCR reads were re-called with MiXCR into one record per CDR3 protein. The data hold more than 350,000 distinct CDR3 sequences, with 15% observed a single time. Those patients with uncontrolled infection, other autoimmune disease, pregnancy or lactation were excluded. This specimen comes from a study of T cells in Graves' hyperthyroidism and ophthalmopathy. About the study: The initial diagnosis was the point when peripheral blood was collected, ahead of any treatment.

Study observations and caveats: Using 13 V-J features, a model discriminated ophthalmopathy from stable hyperthyroidism.

The clonotype comes from a woman in her sixties or seventies with Graves' ophthalmopathy. Sequenced input: blood. This rearrangement joins TRBV5-6 to TRBJ2-1; D is unclear. This chain's CDR3 is CASSLATLVYEQFF. The CDR3 DNA is TGTGCCAGCAGCTTGGCCACCTTGGTCTATGAGCAGTTCTTC.